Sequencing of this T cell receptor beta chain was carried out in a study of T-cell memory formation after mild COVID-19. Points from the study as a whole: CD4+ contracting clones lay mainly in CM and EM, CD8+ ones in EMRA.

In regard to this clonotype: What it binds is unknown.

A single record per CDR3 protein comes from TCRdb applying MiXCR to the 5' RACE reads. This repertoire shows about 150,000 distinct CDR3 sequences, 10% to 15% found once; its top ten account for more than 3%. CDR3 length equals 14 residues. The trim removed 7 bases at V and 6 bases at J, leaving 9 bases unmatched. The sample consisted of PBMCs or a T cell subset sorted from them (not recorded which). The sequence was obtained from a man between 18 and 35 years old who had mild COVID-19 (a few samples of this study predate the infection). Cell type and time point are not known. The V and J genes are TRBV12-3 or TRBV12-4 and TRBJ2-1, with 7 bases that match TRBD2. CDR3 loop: CASTSSTSTNEQFF. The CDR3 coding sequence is TGTGCCAGCACCTCGTCGACTAGCACCAATGAGCAGTTCTTC.